Described below is a single T cell receptor (beta chain) sequence and its context. Under the authors' procedure: Amplification of reference gene primers was used by the study to estimate nucleated cell counts. Assay: immunoSEQ multiplex PCR; the TCRdb copy retains only in-frame clones and omits some. That table supplies the V and J calls and clone size; D and trimming were determined from the DNA. The repertoire holds under 30,000 clones, with around nine tenths as singletons. These data originate in a study of blood T cell repertoires in COVID-19. On the study more broadly: Acute and convalescent COVID-19 specimens originated in the United States, Italy and Spain. The cDNA or gDNA used as material had been derived from T cells, B-cell-depleted T cells, or PBMCs.

The CDR3 extends over 16 amino acids. V shed 5 bases, J shed 3 bases, and the junction held 10 bases outside the gene matches. Germline V gene data show CDR1 as MNHEY and CDR2 as SVGEGT. The TCR sequence derives from a man aged 50-60 years with active COVID-19. The specimen was peripheral blood. V and J are TRBV6-2 or TRBV6-3 and TRBJ2-7; 10 nucleotides agree with TRBD2. The CDR3: CASSDPLAGVIYEQYF. CDR3 nucleotides: TGTGCCAGCAGTGACCCTCTAGCGGGGGTCATCTACGAGCAGTACTTC.